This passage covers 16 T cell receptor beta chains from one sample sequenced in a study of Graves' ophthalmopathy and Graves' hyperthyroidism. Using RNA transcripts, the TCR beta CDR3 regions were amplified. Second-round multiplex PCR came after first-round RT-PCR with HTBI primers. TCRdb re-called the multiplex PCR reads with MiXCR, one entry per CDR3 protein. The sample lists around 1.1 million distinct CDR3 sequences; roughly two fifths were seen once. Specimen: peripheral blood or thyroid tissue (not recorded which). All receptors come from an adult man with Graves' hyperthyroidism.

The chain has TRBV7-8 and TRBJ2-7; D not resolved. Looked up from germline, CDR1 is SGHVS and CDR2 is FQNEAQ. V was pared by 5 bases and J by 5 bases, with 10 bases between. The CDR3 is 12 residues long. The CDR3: CASSPRFHEQYF. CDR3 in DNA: TGTGCCAGCAGCCCCCGTTTCCACGAGCAGTACTTC.

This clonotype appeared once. CDR3 nucleotide sequence: TGCGCCAGCAGCTTGCTGGAGGTTGACGCCGGGGAGCTGTTTTTT. It encodes CASSLLEVDAGELFF. The chain has TRBV5-1 and TRBJ2-2; perhaps TRBD2 as D (5 bases). The V and J ends lost 1 base and 6 bases respectively, with 13 bases between them. The germline CDR1 and CDR2 sequences are SGHRS and YFSETQ. The CDR3 extends over 15 amino acids.

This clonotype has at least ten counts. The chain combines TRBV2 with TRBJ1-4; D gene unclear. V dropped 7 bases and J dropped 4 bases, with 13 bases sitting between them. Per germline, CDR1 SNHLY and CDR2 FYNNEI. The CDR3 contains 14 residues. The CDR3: CASTPSALNEKLFF. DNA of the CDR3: TGTGCCAGCACCCCGTCAGCCCTTAATGAAAAACTGTTTTTT. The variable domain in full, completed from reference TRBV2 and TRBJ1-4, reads EPEVTQTPSHQVTQMGQEVILRCVPISNHLYFYWYRQILGQKVEFLVSFYNNEISEKSEIFDDQFSVERPDGSNFTLKIRSTKLEDSAMYFCASTPSALNEKLFFGSGTQLSVL.

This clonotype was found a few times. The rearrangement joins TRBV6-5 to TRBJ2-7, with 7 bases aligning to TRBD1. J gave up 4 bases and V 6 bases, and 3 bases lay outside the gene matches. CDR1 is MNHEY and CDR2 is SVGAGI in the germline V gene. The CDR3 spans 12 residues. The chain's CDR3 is CASRTTGYEQYF. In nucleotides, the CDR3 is TGTGCCAGCAGGACGACAGGGTACGAGCAGTACTTC.

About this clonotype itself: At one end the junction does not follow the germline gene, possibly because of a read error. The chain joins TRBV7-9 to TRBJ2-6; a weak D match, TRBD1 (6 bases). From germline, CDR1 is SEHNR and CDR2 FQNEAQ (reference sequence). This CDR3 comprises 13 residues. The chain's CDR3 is CASSYTGTNTEAF. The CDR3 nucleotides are TGTGCCAGCAGCTATACAGGGACGAACACTGAAGCTTTC.

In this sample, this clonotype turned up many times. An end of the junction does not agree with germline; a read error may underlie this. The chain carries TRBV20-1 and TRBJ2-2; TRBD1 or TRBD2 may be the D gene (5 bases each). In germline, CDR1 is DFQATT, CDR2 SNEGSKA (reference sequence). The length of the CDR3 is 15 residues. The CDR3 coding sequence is TGCAGTGCAAGAGGGGTAGAGGGTCCTACCGGGGAGCTGTTTTTT. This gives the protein CSARGVEGPTGELFF.

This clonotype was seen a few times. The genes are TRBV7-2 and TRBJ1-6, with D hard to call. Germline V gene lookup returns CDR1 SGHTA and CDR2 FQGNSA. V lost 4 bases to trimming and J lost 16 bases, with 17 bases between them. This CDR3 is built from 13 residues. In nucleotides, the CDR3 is TGTGCCAGCAGCTCCTTTCGGAACCCACGGCTCCACTTT. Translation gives CASSSFRNPRLHF.

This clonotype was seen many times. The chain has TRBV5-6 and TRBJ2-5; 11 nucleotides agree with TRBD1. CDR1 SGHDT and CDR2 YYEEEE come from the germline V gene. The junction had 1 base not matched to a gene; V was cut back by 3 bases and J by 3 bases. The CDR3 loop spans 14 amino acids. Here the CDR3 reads CASSWGQGEETQYF. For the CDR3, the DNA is TGTGCCAGCAGCTGGGGACAGGGGGAAGAGACCCAGTACTTC.

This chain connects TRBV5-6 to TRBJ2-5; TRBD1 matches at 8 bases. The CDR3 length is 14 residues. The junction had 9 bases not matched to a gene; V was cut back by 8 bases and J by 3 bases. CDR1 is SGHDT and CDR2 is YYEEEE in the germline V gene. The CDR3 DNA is TGTGCCAGTGCGGTGGACAGGGTAGAAGAGACCCAGTACTTC. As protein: CASAVDRVEETQYF.

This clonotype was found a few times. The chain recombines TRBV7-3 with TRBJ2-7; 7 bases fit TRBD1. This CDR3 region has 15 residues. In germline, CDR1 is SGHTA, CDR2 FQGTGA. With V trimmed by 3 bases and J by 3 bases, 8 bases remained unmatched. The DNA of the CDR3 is TGTGCCAGCAGCTTTGCACCGGGACAGAACTACGAGCAGTACTTC. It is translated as CASSFAPGQNYEQYF. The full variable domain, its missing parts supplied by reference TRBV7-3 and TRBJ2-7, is GAGVSQTPSNKVTEKGKYVELRCDPISGHTALYWYRQSLGQGPEFLIYFQGTGAADDSGLPNDRFFAVRPEGSVSTLKIQRTERGDSAVYLCASSFAPGQNYEQYFGPGTRLTVT.

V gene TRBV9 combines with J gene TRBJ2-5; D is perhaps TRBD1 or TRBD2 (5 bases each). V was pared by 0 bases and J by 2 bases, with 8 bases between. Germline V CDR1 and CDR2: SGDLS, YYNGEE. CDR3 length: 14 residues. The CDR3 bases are TGTGCCAGCAGCGTAGGGGACCAACAAGAGACCCAGTACTTC. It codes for CASSVGDQQETQYF. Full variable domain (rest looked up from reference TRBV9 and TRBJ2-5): DSGVTQTPKHLITATGQRVTLRCSPRSGDLSVYWYQQSLDQGLQFLIQYYNGEERAKGNILERFSAQQFPDLHSELNLSSLELGDSALYFCASSVGDQQETQYFGPGTRLLVL.

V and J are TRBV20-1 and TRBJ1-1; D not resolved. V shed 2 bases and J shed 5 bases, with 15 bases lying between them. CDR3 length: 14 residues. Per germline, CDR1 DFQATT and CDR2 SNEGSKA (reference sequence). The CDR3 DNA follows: TGCAGTGCTAGATTGCTGCTGGGAATGACTGAAGCTTTCTTT. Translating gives CSARLLLGMTEAFF.

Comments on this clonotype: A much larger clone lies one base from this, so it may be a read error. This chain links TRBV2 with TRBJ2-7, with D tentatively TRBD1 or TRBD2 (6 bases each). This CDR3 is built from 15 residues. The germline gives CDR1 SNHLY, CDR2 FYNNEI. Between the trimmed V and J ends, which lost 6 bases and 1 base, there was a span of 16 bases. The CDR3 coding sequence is TGTGCCAGCAGGGGGGGCAGTATTAAGTCCTACGAGCAGTACTTC. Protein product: CASRGGSIKSYEQYF.

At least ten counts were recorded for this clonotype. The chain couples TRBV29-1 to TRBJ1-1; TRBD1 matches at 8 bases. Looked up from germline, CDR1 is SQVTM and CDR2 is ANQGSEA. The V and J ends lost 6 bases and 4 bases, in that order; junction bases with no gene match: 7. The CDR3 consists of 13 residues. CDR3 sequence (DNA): TGCAGCGTGGGCACAGGGGGTCGCACTGAAGCTTTCTTT. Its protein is CSVGTGGRTEAFF.

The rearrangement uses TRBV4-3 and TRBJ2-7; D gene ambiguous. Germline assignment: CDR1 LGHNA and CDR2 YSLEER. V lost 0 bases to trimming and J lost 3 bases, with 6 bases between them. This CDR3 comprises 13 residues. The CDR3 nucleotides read TGCGCCAGCAGCCAAGATAACCACTACGAGCAGTACTTC. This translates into CASSQDNHYEQYF.

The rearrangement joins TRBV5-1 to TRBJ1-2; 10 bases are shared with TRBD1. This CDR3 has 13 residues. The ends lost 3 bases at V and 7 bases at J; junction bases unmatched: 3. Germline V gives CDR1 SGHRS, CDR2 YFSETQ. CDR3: CASSYDRGLGYTF. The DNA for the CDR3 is TGCGCCAGCAGCTACGACAGGGGGCTTGGCTACACCTTC. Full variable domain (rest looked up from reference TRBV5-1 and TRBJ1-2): KAGVTQTPRYLIKTRGQQVTLSCSPISGHRSVSWYQQTPGQGLQFLFEYFSETQRNKGNFPGRFSGRQFSNSRSEMNVSTLELGDSALYLCASSYDRGLGYTFGSGTRLTVV.